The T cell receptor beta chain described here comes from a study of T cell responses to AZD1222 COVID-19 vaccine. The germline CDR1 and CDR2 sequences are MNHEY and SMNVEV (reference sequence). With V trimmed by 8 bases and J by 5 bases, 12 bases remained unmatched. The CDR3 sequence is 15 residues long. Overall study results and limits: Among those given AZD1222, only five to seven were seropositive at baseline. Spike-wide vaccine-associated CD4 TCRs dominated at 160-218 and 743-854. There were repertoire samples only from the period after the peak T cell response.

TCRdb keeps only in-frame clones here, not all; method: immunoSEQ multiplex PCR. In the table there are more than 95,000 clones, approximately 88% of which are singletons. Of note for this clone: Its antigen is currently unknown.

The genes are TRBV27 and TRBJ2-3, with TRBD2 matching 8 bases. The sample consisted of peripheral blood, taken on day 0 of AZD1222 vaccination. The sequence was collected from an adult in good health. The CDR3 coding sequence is TGTGCCAGCGGATGGGACGGGAGGGCAGGAGATACGCAGTATTTT. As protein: CASGWDGRAGDTQYF.